This is a list of T cell receptor beta chains from one sample in a study of blood T cell repertoires in COVID-19. Method: immunoSEQ multiplex PCR; TCRdb's copy keeps in-frame clones and lacks some. The sample shows 140,000 or so clones, roughly 86% of them seen only once. Sequenced input: peripheral blood. These receptors originate from a woman in her forties or fifties with acute or convalescent COVID-19. Both conserved end residues are part of each CDR3. The order of the fields is CDR3 length, V gene, clone size, D gene, J gene, CDR3 DNA, CDR3 protein. A D gene is named only where the DNA matches it firmly. Expanded clones get a size class; other rows say once, few or many, or leave the size out.

>19|TRBV7-3|-|TRBD1|TRBJ2-2
TGTGCCAGCAGCGCCGTACCGGGACAGGCTTCATTGAACACCGGGGAGCTGTTTTTT
CASSAVPGQASLNTGELFF
>15|TRBV7-6|few|-|TRBJ1-6
TGTGCCAGCTCCACCCACCAGGGAAATAATTCACCCCTCCACTTT
CASSTHQGNNSPLHF
>15|TRBV12-5|-|-|TRBJ1-6
TGTGCTAGTGTACCCGAACAGGTTTATAATTCACCCCTCCACTTT
CASVPEQVYNSPLHF
>15|TRBV7-9|-|-|TRBJ1-3
TGTGCCAGCAGCTTAGGGGGGCTTGCTGGAAACACCATATATTTT
CASSLGGLAGNTIYF
>15|TRBV6-1|-|TRBD1|TRBJ1-2
TGTGCCAGCAGTGAAAGGAACAGGGGAAGGGATGGCTACACCTTC
CASSERNRGRDGYTF
>13|TRBV30|-|TRBD1|TRBJ1-1
TGTGCCTGGAGCGTGACAGGGGGAACTGAAGCTTTCTTT
CAWSVTGGTEAFF
>15|TRBV3-1/TRBV3-2|-|TRBD1|TRBJ2-1
TGTGCCAGCAGCCAAGGCCGACAGGGGGCCCATGAGCAGTTCTTC
CASSQGRQGAHEQFF
>14|TRBV27|-|TRBD1|TRBJ1-2
TGTGCCAGCAGTGTAGGGACAGGGAGCTATGGCTACACCTTC
CASSVGTGSYGYTF
>13|TRBV5-1|many|-|TRBJ1-3
TGCGCCAGCAGCTTGCAGTCCCCCAACACCATATATTTT
CASSLQSPNTIYF
>13|TRBV9|-|-|TRBJ1-5
TGTGCCAGCTTTGACAGTAGCAATCAGCCCCAGCATTTT
CASFDSSNQPQHF
>15|TRBV11-2|-|TRBD1|TRBJ1-2
TGTGCCAGCAGCTTCCCCACAGGGGGCGAATATGGCTACACCTTC
CASSFPTGGEYGYTF
>15|TRBV6-6|few|-|TRBJ1-3
TGTGCCAGCAGTTACTCGTCGGGTGGTGGAAACACCATATATTTT
CASSYSSGGGNTIYF
>15|TRBV6-6|-|TRBD2|TRBJ2-5
TGTGCCAGCAGTCTCTCTAGCGGGAGTAGCCAGACCCAGTACTTC
CASSLSSGSSQTQYF
>14|TRBV5-1|-|-|TRBJ2-2
TGCGCCAGCAGCCCGGGACAAAACACCGGGGAGCTGTTTTTT
CASSPGQNTGELFF
>11|TRBV24-1|-|-|TRBJ2-7
TGTGCCACCAGTGATTATAGCGAGCAGTACTTC
CATSDYSEQYF
>14|TRBV7-9|once|-|TRBJ2-7
TGTGCCAGCAGCCCCCCTGGGGGCCACTACGAGCAGTACTTC
CASSPPGGHYEQYF
>15|TRBV5-1|-|-|TRBJ2-5
TGCGCCAGCAGCTTGGGTGGAGGGGGCTCAGAGACCCAGTACTTC
CASSLGGGGSETQYF
>15|TRBV19|-|TRBD1|TRBJ2-1
TGTGCCAGTAGCCGACAGGGGGCTTCCTACAATGAGCAGTTCTTC
CASSRQGASYNEQFF
>14|TRBV5-8|-|-|TRBJ2-2
TGTGCCAGCAGCTTGGGAGCGCTGACCGGGGAGCTGTTTTTT
CASSLGALTGELFF
>13|TRBV6-5|-|TRBD2|TRBJ2-2
TGTGCCAGCAGGGCTAGCGGGGCCGGGGAGCTGTTTTTT
CASRASGAGELFF
>14|TRBV29-1|-|-|TRBJ1-2
TGCAGCGTTGAAGCGGTTACAGGCACCTATGGCTACACCTTC
CSVEAVTGTYGYTF
>17|TRBV10-3|-|TRBD1|TRBJ1-2
TGTGCCATCAGGAGACAGGGGGCGCGGGGTACTAACTATGGCTACACCTTC
CAIRRQGARGTNYGYTF
>15|TRBV2|-|TRBD1|TRBJ2-5
TGTGCCAGCAGCGCGGAACAGGGGGAGTCGGAGACCCAGTACTTC
CASSAEQGESETQYF